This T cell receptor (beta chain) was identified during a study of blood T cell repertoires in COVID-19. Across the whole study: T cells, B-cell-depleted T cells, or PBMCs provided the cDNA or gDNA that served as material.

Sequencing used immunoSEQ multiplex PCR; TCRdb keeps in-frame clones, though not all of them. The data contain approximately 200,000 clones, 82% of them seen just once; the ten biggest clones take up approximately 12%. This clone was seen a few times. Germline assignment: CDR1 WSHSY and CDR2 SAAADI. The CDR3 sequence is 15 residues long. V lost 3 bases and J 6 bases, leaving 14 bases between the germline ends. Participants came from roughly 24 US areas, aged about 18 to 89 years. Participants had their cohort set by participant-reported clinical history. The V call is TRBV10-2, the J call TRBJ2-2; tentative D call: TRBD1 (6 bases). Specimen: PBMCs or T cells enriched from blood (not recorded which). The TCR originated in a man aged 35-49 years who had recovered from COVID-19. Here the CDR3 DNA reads TGCGCCAGCAGTGATAATCAGGCAGGGGCCGGGGAGCTGTTTTTT. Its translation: CASSDNQAGAGELFF.